This entry lists 12 T cell receptor beta chains sequenced from one sample in a study of CD8 T cells in ankylosing spondylitis. Points from the study as a whole: Among TCR beta sequences, a motif of several highly homologous variants appeared characteristic of ankylosing spondylitis blood.

No antigens are known for them. TCRdb re-derived calls from the 5' RACE reads in MiXCR, one entry per CDR3 protein. The data show about 500,000 distinct CDR3 sequences, roughly 5% seen once. The sample taken for sequencing was blood, either unsorted or a sorted T cell fraction (not recorded which). The source of these receptors is a male donor with ankylosing spondylitis.

In its sample, this clonotype was seen many times. At one end, the junction sequence differs from germline, possibly due to a read error. The gene calls are TRBV28 and TRBJ2-7; the D is unclear. The CDR3 is made up of 12 amino acids. The V gene's germline CDR1 is MDHEN and CDR2 SYDVKM. CDR3 DNA sequence: TGTGCCAGCGGTTTGAGCTCCTACGAGCAGTACTTC. Its translation is CASGLSSYEQYF.

This clonotype was seen a few times. The chain employs TRBV5-8 and TRBJ2-7, with a weak D call TRBD2 (6 bases). The V gene lost 4 bases and the J gene lost 0 bases, with 14 bases spanning the gap. CDR3 size: 15 residues. Germline V gives CDR1 SGHTS, CDR2 YDEGEE. CDR3 bases: TGTGCCAGCAGCATTGGGGGAGGCATCTCCTACGAGCAGTACTTC. Its translation: CASSIGGGISYEQYF.

This clonotype was recorded at least ten times. The genes are TRBV29-1 and TRBJ1-1; perhaps TRBD1 as D (6 bases). CDR1 and CDR2 (germline): SQVTM, ANQGSEA. The CDR3 spans 14 residues. The germline V and J ends were trimmed by 4 bases and 5 bases, with 17 bases remaining between them. The CDR3: CSVVRGGAYTEAFF. As DNA, the CDR3 is TGCAGCGTTGTTAGGGGGGGGGCTTATACTGAAGCTTTCTTT. Full variable domain (missing parts from reference TRBV29-1 and TRBJ1-1): SAVISQKPSRDICQRGTSLTIQCQVDSQVTMMFWYRQQPGQSLTLIATANQGSEATYESGFVIDKFPISRPNLTFSTLTVSNMSPEDSSIYLCSVVRGGAYTEAFFGQGTRLTVV.

This clonotype was found many times. The rearrangement links TRBV7-2 to TRBJ1-3; D remains unclear. The CDR3 is 14 amino acids. CDR1 and CDR2 from the germline V gene are SGHTA and FQGNSA. V gave up 5 bases and J gave up 5 bases, with 13 bases separating them. The CDR3 sequence: CASSPREGRNTIYF. The CDR3 DNA is TGTGCCAGCAGCCCTCGCGAGGGCAGAAACACCATATATTTT.

This clonotype appeared many times. The J gene is TRBJ2-1, the V gene TRBV7-9; D tentatively reads TRBD1 or TRBD2 (5 bases each). The germline CDR1 and CDR2 sequences are SEHNR and FQNEAQ (reference sequence). Trimming removed 8 bases from V and 11 bases from J, with 19 bases in between. There are 13 residues in the CDR3. The CDR3, as DNA: TGTGCCAGCGTTGGTCCCCTCCGGGGACAGCAGTTCTTC. Encoded protein: CASVGPLRGQQFF.

This clonotype was counted ten times or more. The chain is built from TRBV4-3 and TRBJ2-3, with 8 nucleotides matching TRBD2. The CDR3 sequence is 16 residues long. The junction had 6 bases not matched to a gene; V was cut back by 4 bases and J by 0 bases. Germline V CDR1 and CDR2: LGHNA, YSLEER. The CDR3 protein is CASSPRAGDSTDTQYF. The CDR3 DNA reads as TGCGCCAGCAGCCCTAGAGCGGGAGATAGCACAGATACGCAGTATTTT.

The chain is built from TRBV20-1 and TRBJ2-1; D unresolved. V was shortened by 5 bases and J by 0 bases, with 11 bases between the two germline ends. Germline V lookup: CDR1 DFQATT, CDR2 SNEGSKA (reference sequence). The CDR3 is 14 residues long. The CDR3, as DNA: TGCAGTGCTCGCCTTTTCAGCTCCTACAATGAGCAGTTCTTC. This sequence encodes CSARLFSSYNEQFF.

The V gene is TRBV2, the J gene TRBJ1-1, with unresolved D. With 3 bases removed from V and 0 bases from J, the gap between germline ends came to 5 bases. The germline CDR1 and CDR2 sequences are SNHLY and FYNNEI. The CDR3 is made up of 13 amino acids. As DNA, the CDR3 is TGTGCCAGCAGTGAGGTAGTGAACACTGAAGCTTTCTTT. Its translation: CASSEVVNTEAFF.

The sample holds a few counts of this clonotype. This chain connects TRBV19 to TRBJ1-1; D is possibly TRBD1 (5 bases). V was pared by 3 bases and J by 7 bases, with 9 bases between. CDR1 is LNHDA, CDR2 SQIVND, per germline (reference sequence). This CDR3 has 12 amino acids. The CDR3 nucleotides are TGTGCCAGTAGTATCCGGGGCTTTGAAGCTTTCTTT. As protein: CASSIRGFEAFF.

This clonotype was recorded at least ten times. The chain is built from TRBV20-1 and TRBJ1-6; tentatively, D is TRBD1 (5 bases). The CDR3 contains 17 residues. The V gene lost 4 bases and the J gene lost 0 bases, with 16 bases spanning the gap. Germline V CDR1 and CDR2: DFQATT, SNEGSKA (reference sequence). In DNA form, the CDR3 reads TGCAGTGCTAAGAGAGGGGTCAGGAGCTCCTATAATTCACCCCTCCACTTT. It specifies CSAKRGVRSSYNSPLHF.

This clonotype was seen many times. DNA for the CDR3: TGCGCCAGCAGCCTGATCCCGGGACAGCGTAATGAGCAGTTCTTC. This codes for CASSLIPGQRNEQFF. V usage is TRBV5-1 and J usage is TRBJ2-1; 7 nucleotides align to TRBD1. Germline V gene data show CDR1 as SGHRS and CDR2 as YFSETQ. CDR3 length equals 15 residues. After removal of 4 bases from V and 7 bases from J, the junction contained 11 bases not matched to a gene.

The CDR3 spells CASSLPRGKDYGYTF. CDR3 DNA: TGTGCCAGCAGTCTTCCGAGGGGGAAAGACTATGGCTACACCTTC. The genes are TRBV27 and TRBJ1-2; perhaps TRBD1 as D (6 bases). V was clipped by 5 bases and J by 3 bases, with 16 bases between them. Per germline, CDR1 MNHEY and CDR2 SMNVEV (reference sequence). The CDR3 runs to 15 residues.